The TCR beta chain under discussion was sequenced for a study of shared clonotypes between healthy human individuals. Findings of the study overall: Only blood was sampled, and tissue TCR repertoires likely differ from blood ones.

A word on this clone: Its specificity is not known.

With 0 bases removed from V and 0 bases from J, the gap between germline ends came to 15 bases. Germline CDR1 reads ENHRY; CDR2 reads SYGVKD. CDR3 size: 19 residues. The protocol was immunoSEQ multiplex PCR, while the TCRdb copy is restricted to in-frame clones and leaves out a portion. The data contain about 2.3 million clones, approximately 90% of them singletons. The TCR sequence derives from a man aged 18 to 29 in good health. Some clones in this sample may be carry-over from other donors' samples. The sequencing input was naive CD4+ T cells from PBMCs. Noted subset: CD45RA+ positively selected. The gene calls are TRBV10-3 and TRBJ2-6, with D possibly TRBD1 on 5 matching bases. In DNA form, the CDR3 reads TGTGCCATCAGTGAGTCGTGGGGCCTTAGCTCCTCTGGGGCCAACGTCCTGACTTTC. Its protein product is CAISESWGLSSSGANVLTF.